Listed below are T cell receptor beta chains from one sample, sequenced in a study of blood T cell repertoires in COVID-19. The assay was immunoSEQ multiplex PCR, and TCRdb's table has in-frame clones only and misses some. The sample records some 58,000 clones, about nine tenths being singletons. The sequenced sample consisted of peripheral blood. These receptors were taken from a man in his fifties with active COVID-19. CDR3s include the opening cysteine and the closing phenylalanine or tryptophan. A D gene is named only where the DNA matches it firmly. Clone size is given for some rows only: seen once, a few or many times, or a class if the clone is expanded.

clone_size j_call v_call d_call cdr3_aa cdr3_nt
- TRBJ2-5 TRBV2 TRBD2 CASSEGTSGWETQYF TGTGCCAGCAGTGAAGGGACTAGCGGTTGGGAGACCCAGTACTTC
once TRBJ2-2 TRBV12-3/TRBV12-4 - CASSDGGVGELFF TGTGCCAGCAGTGACGGAGGCGTCGGGGAGCTGTTTTTT
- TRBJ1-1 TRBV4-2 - CASSQDPAGHRNTEAFF TGTGCCAGCAGCCAAGATCCGGCAGGACATCGGAACACTGAAGCTTTCTTT
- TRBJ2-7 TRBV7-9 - CASSFPGAYEQYF TGTGCCAGCAGCTTTCCGGGGGCCTACGAGCAGTACTTC
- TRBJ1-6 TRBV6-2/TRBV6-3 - CASSYSNEETLHF TGTGCCAGCAGTTACTCGAACGAGGAAACCCTCCACTTT
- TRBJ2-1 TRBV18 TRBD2 CASSPRTSGSTVNEQFF TGTGCCAGCTCACCTCGGACTAGCGGGAGTACAGTTAATGAGCAGTTCTTC
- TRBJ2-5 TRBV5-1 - CASSRDLQETQYF TGCGCCAGCAGTCGGGACTTACAAGAGACCCAGTACTTC
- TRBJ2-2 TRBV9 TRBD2 CASSVQTGGTGELFF TGTGCCAGCAGCGTACAGACGGGGGGGACCGGGGAGCTGTTTTTT
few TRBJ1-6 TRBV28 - CASSFVGSNYNSPLHF TGTGCCAGCAGTTTCGTGGGCAGTAACTATAATTCACCCCTCCACTTT
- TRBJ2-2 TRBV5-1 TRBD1 CASRQGAVNTGELFF TGCGCCAGCAGACAGGGGGCAGTTAACACCGGGGAGCTGTTTTTT
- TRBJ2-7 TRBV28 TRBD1 CASSLYRGQTYEQYF TGTGCCAGCAGTTTATACAGGGGGCAAACTTACGAGCAGTACTTC
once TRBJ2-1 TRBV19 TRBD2 CASSGRTLAGKSYNEQFF TGTGCCAGTAGTGGAAGGACCCTAGCGGGAAAGAGCTACAATGAGCAGTTCTTC
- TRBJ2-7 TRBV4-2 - CASSQDLGSYEQYF TGTGCCAGCAGCCAAGATTTAGGGAGCTACGAGCAGTACTTC
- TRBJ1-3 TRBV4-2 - CASSQESGNTIYF TGTGCCAGCAGCCAAGAAAGCGGAAACACCATATATTTT
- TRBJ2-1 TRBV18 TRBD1 CASSPGDRAYNEQFF TGTGCCAGCTCACCTGGAGACAGGGCATACAATGAGCAGTTCTTC
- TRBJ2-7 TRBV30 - CAWSGLEAEQYF TGTGCCTGGAGTGGACTAGAGGCCGAGCAGTACTTC
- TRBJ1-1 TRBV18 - CASSPSVGDTEAFF TGTGCCAGCTCACCATCGGTAGGGGACACTGAAGCTTTCTTT
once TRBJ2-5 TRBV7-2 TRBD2 CASSLGNPGGHGETQYF TGTGCCAGCAGCTTAGGGAATCCGGGGGGGCATGGAGAGACCCAGTACTTC
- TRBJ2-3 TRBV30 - CAWSDFGGSQARDTQYF TGTGCCTGGTCCGACTTTGGGGGGAGTCAAGCCCGAGATACGCAGTATTTT
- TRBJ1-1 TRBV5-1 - CASRRGGNTEAFF TGCGCCAGCCGCCGCGGGGGCAACACTGAAGCTTTCTTT
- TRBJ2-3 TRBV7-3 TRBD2 CASSLGVAGGTDTQYF TGTGCCAGCAGCTTAGGGGTAGCGGGGGGCACAGATACGCAGTATTTT
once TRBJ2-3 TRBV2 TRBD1 CASSPLDRATDTQYF TGTGCCAGCAGTCCCTTGGACAGGGCCACAGATACGCAGTATTTT
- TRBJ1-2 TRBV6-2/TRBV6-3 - CASSNLRGSGYTF TGTGCCAGCAGCAACCTCCGAGGTTCTGGCTACACCTTC
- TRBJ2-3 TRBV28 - CASSPRGLPTDTQYF TGTGCCAGCAGTCCACGGGGTCTGCCTACAGATACGCAGTATTTT
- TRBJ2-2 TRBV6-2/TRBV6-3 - CASSLPGVQNTGELFF TGTGCCAGCAGTTTGCCGGGGGTCCAGAACACCGGGGAGCTGTTTTTT
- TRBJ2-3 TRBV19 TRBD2 CASSIDGIGRGGPTDTQYF TGTGCCAGTAGTATAGATGGGATCGGGCGGGGGGGCCCCACAGATACGCAGTATTTT
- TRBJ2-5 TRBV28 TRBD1 CASRRDRGFQETQYF TGTGCCAGCAGAAGGGACAGGGGCTTTCAAGAGACCCAGTACTTC
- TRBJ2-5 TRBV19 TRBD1 CASSRDRAQETQYF TGTGCCAGTAGTAGAGACAGGGCCCAAGAGACCCAGTACTTC
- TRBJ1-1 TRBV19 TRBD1 CASSMGQGEAFF TGTGCCAGTAGTATGGGACAGGGAGAAGCTTTCTTT